This T cell receptor (beta chain) came from a study of blood T cell repertoires in COVID-19. Whole-study context: The study drew acute and convalescent COVID-19 samples from the United States, Italy and Spain.

Authors' methods: The assay estimated nucleated cells by amplifying reference gene primers. Only in-frame clones appear in the TCRdb table, and some are missing; sequencing was by immunoSEQ multiplex PCR. D and trimming come from the DNA, and the V and J calls and clone size come from that table. The repertoire holds around 190,000 clones, with around 79% as singletons. Trimming took off 7 bases at V and 4 bases at J, with 10 bases between the two ends. Germline V gives CDR1 SGHAT, CDR2 FQDESV (reference sequence). The CDR3 is 12 residues long. The Seattle patients joined while their infection was active and were tracked longitudinally afterward.

The sequencing sample was made of peripheral blood. The chain is built from TRBV11-1 and TRBJ1-2; D may be TRBD1 (5 bases). The clonotype was recovered from a woman aged 40 to 49 with COVID-19, enrolled during active disease. The CDR3 nucleotides are TGTGCCAGCACACAGGAGGGCTATGGCTACACCTTC. This encodes CASTQEGYGYTF.